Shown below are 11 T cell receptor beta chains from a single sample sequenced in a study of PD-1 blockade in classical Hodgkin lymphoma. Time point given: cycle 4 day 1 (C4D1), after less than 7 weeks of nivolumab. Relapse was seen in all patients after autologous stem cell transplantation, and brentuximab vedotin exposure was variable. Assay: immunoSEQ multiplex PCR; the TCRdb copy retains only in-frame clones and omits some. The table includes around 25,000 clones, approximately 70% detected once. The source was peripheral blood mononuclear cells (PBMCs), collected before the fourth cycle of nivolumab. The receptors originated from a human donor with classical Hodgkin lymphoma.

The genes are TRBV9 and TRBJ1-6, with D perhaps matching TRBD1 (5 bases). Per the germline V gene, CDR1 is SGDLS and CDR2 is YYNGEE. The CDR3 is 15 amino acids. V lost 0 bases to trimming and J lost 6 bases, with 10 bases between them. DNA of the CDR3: TGTGCCAGCAGCGTAGCTCCCCAGGGTAATTCACCCCTCCACTTT. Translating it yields CASSVAPQGNSPLHF.

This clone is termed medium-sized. The CDR3 DNA reads TGTGCCAGCAGTGAAGCGCTTTTTTCTGCCTCAACGCCCCAGCATTTT. The encoded protein is CASSEALFSASTPQHF. The chain couples TRBV2 to TRBJ1-5, with no clear D. Germline loops: CDR1 SNHLY, CDR2 FYNNEI. This CDR3 has 16 residues. Trimming took off 0 bases at V and 9 bases at J, with 18 bases between the two ends.

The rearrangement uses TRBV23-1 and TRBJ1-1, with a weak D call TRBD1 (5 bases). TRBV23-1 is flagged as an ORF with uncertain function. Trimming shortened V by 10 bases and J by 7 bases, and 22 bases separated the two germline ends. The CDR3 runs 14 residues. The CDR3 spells CANYQKEGQLEAFF. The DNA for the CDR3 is TGCGCCAACTACCAAAAAGAAGGACAACTTGAAGCTTTCTTT.

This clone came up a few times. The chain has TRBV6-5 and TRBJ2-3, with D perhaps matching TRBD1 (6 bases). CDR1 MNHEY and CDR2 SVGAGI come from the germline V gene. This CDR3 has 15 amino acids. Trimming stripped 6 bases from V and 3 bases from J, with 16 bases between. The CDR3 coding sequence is TGTGCCAGCAGATTCACGACAGGACGAACAGATACGCAGTATTTT. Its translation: CASRFTTGRTDTQYF.

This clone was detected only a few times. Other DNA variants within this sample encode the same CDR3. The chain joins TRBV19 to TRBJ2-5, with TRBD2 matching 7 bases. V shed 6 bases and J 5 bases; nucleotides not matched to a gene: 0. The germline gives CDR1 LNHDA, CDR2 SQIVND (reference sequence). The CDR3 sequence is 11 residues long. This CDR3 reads CASRGGETQYF. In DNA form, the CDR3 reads TGTGCCAGTAGGGGAGGGGAGACCCAGTACTTC.

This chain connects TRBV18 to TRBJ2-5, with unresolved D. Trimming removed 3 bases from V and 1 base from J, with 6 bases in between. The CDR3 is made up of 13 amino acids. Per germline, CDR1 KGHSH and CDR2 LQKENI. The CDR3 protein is CASSPNSQETQYF. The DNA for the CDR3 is TGTGCCAGCTCACCTAACAGCCAAGAGACCCAGTACTTC.

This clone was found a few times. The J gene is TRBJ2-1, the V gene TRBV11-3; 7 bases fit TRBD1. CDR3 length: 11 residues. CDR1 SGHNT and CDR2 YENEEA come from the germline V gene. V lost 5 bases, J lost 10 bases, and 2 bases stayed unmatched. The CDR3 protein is CASSKQGEQFF. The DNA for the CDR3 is TGTGCCAGCAGCAAACAGGGGGAGCAGTTCTTC.

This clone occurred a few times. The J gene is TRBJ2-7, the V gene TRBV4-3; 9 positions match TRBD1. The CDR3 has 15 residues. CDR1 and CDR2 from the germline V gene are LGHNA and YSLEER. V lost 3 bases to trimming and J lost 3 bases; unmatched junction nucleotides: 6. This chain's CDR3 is CASSQTGTGFYEQYF. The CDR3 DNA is TGCGCCAGCAGCCAGACCGGGACAGGGTTCTACGAGCAGTACTTC.

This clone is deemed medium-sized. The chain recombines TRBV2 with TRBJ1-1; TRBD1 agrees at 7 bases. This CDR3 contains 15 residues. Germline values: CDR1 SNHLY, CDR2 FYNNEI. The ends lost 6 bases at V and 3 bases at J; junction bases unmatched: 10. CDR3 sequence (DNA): TGTGCCAGCAGCGGGACCGGACAGGCCTACACTGAAGCTTTCTTT. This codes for CASSGTGQAYTEAFF. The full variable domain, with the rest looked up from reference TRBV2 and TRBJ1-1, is EPEVTQTPSHQVTQMGQEVILRCVPISNHLYFYWYRQILGQKVEFLVSFYNNEISEKSEIFDDQFSVERPDGSNFTLKIRSTKLEDSAMYFCASSGTGQAYTEAFFGQGTRLTVV.

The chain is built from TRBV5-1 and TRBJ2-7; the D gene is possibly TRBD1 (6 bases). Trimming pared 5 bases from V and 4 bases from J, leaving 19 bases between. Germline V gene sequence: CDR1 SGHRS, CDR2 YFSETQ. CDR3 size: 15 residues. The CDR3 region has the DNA TGCGCCAGCAGTCGGGGTAGGGACACGCAATACGAGCAGTACTTC. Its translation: CASSRGRDTQYEQYF.

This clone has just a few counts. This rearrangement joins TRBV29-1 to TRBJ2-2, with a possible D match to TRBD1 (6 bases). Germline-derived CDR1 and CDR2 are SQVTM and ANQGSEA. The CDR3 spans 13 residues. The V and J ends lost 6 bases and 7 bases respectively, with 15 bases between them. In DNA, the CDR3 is TGCAGCGTAAACATACAGGGAATCGGGGAGCTGTTTTTT. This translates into CSVNIQGIGELFF.